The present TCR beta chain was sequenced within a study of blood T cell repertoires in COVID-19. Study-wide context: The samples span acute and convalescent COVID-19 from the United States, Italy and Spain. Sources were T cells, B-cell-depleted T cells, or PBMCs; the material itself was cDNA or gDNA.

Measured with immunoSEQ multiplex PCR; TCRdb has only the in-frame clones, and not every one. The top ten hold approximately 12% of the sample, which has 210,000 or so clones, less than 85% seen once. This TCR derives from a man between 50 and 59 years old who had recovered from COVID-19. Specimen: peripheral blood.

The CDR3 reads CASSYRVGQYF. CDR3 bases: TGTGCCAGCAGTTACAGAGTCGGCCAGTACTTC. This chain uses TRBV6-2 or TRBV6-3 with TRBJ2-5; no clear D gene. Germline lookup yields CDR1 MNHEY and CDR2 SVGEGT. V shed 2 bases and J shed 10 bases, with 8 bases lying between them. CDR3 length: 11 residues.